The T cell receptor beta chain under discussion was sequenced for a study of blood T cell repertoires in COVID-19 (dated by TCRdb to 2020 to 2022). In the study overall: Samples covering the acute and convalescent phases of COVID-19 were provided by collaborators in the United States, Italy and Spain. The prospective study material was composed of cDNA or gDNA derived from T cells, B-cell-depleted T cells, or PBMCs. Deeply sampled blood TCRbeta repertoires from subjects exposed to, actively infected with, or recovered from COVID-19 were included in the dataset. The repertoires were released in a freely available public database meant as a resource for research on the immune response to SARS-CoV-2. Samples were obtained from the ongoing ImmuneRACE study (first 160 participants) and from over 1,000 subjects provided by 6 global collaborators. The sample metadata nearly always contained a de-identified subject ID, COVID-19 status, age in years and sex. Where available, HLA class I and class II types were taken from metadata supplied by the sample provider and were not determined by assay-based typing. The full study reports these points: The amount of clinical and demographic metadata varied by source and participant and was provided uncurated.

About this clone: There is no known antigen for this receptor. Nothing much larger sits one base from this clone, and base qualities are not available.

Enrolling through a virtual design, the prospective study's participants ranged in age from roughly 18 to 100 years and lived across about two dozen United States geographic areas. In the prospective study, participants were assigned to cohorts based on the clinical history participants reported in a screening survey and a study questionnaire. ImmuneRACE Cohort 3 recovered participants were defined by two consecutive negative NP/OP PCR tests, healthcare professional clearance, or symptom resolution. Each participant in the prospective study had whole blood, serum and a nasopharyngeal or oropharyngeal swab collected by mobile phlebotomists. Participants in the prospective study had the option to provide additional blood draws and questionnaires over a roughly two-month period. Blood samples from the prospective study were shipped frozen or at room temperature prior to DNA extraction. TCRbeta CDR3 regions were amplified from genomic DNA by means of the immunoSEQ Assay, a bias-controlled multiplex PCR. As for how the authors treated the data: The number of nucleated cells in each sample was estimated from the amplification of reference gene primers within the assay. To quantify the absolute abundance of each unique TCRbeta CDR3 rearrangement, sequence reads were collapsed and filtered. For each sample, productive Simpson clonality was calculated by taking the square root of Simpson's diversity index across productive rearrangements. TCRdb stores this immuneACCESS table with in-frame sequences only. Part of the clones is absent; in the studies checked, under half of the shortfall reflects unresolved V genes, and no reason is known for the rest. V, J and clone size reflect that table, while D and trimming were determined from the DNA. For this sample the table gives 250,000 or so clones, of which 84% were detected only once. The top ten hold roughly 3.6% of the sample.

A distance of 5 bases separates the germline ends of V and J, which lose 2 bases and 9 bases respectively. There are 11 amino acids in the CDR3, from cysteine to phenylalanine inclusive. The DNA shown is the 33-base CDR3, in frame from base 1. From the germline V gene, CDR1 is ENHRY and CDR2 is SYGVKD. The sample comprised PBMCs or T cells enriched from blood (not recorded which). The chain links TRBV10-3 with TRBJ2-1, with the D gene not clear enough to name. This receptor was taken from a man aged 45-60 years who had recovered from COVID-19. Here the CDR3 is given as CAISEVGEQFF. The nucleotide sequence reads TGTGCCATCAGTGAGGTCGGTGAGCAGTTCTTC.